Listed below are T cell receptor beta chains from one sample, sequenced in a study of blood T cell repertoires in COVID-19. The table came from immunoSEQ multiplex PCR; TCRdb's copy has only in-frame clones and leaves some out. Counted here are some 380,000 clones, roughly 77% occurring once; the ten biggest clones make up 1.1%. The specimen sequenced was peripheral blood. All receptors come from a human donor with acute or convalescent COVID-19. The donor label of this sample is uncertain. CDR3s include the opening cysteine and the closing phenylalanine or tryptophan. A D gene is named only where the DNA matches it firmly. The listing skips clone size in some rows; elsewhere it reads once, few, many or a size class.

>NA|NA|TRBJ1-6|TRBV7-9
TGTGCCAGCAGCTTAGAGGCTCCCGGGAGTTCACCCCTCCACTTT
CASSLEAPGSSPLHF
>TRBD2|once|TRBJ2-5|TRBV27
TGTGCCAGCACTTCTGGCGGGGGGCCTCAAGAGACCCAGTACTTC
CASTSGGGPQETQYF
>TRBD2|NA|TRBJ2-7|TRBV10-3
TGTGCCATCGGGGGCGCGGGGGGCAGCTCCTACGAGCAGTACTTC
CAIGGAGGSSYEQYF
>TRBD1|NA|TRBJ1-5|TRBV29-1
TGCAGCGTTCGGGACAGGGCTAATCAGCCCCAGCATTTT
CSVRDRANQPQHF
>TRBD2|NA|TRBJ2-1|TRBV6-6
TGTGCCAGCAGCCTTACTAGCGCGAGCTCCTACAATGAGCAGTTCTTC
CASSLTSASSYNEQFF
>TRBD1|NA|TRBJ1-1|TRBV19
TGTGCCAGTGGGGACAGGGGGCTCCACACTGAAGCTTTCTTT
CASGDRGLHTEAFF
>TRBD2|NA|TRBJ2-3|TRBV5-1
TGCGCCAGCAGCGGGGCTAGCGGGGGGCCAGATACGCAGTATTTT
CASSGASGGPDTQYF
>NA|NA|TRBJ1-1|TRBV2
TGTGCCAGCAGTCTGGGACTCGCGAACACTGAAGCTTTCTTT
CASSLGLANTEAFF
>NA|NA|TRBJ1-2|TRBV28
TGTGCCAGCAGTGTACCCGGGACAAGATGGAATGGCTACACCTTC
CASSVPGTRWNGYTF
>NA|NA|TRBJ2-7|TRBV10-3
TGTGCCATCAGTGGGGACAACTACGAGCAGTACTTC
CAISGDNYEQYF
>NA|NA|TRBJ1-1|TRBV3-1/TRBV3-2
TGTGCCAGCAGCCGCAACAGGGCGGTCACTGAAGCTTTCTTT
CASSRNRAVTEAFF
>TRBD2|NA|TRBJ2-1|TRBV27
TGTGCCAGCAGTACTCATAGCGGGGGGAACTACAATGAGCAGTTCTTC
CASSTHSGGNYNEQFF
>TRBD1|few|TRBJ1-1|TRBV3-1/TRBV3-2
TGTGCCAGCAGCCAAAGGGACAGGGGACAGGGCGAAGCTTTCTTT
CASSQRDRGQGEAFF
>TRBD1|NA|TRBJ1-4|TRBV6-5
TGTGCCAGCAAGGGACAGATCGTGCCTAATGAAAAACTGTTTTTT
CASKGQIVPNEKLFF
>TRBD2|NA|TRBJ2-1|TRBV7-8
TGTGCCAGCAGACGCTCTAGCGGGAGCGCCTACAATGAGCAGTTCTTC
CASRRSSGSAYNEQFF
>NA|NA|TRBJ2-1|TRBV7-8
TGTGCCAGCAGCGGAGACAGGAGGCAGTTCTTC
CASSGDRRQFF
>NA|NA|TRBJ1-4|TRBV10-3
TGTGCCATCAGTGAGTCGGGGGGGTTTGGTGAAAAACTGTTTTTT
CAISESGGFGEKLFF
>NA|once|TRBJ1-6|TRBV6-5
TGTGCCAGCAGACCACGGGGGATAAATTCACCCCTCCACTTT
CASRPRGINSPLHF
>NA|NA|TRBJ1-1|TRBV28
TGTGCCAGCAGTTTATGGGCCTCCACTGAAGCTTTCTTT
CASSLWASTEAFF
>NA|once|TRBJ2-7|TRBV5-6
TGTGCCAGCAGCCGCAGGGTCTACGAGCAGTACTTC
CASSRRVYEQYF
>NA|NA|TRBJ1-4|TRBV3-1/TRBV3-2
TGTGCCAGCAGCCAAGAGGCATACAATGAAAAACTGTTTTTT
CASSQEAYNEKLFF
>NA|NA|TRBJ2-1|TRBV3-1/TRBV3-2
TGTGCCAGCAGCTCGCTAGTTAAGGAGCAGTTCTTC
CASSSLVKEQFF
>TRBD1|NA|TRBJ2-1|TRBV28
TGTGCCAGCAGTTCAGGGGGCGCGGGAAGGGATGAGCAGTTCTTC
CASSSGGAGRDEQFF
>NA|NA|TRBJ2-2|TRBV10-3
TGTGCCATCAGTGAAAACTCCGGGGAGCTGTTTTTT
CAISENSGELFF
>TRBD1|NA|TRBJ1-5|TRBV19
TGTGCCAGTAGTATAGGGCGGGACAGGGGCGTCAATCAGCCCCAGCATTTT
CASSIGRDRGVNQPQHF
>NA|NA|TRBJ1-1|TRBV7-9
TGTGCCAGCAGCCCCCCGGACACCGAACTATTTGAAGCTTTCTTT
CASSPPDTELFEAFF
>TRBD1|NA|TRBJ1-1|TRBV2
TGTGCCAGCAGTGAGGACAGGGTGAACACTGAAGCTTTCTTT
CASSEDRVNTEAFF
>NA|NA|TRBJ2-1|TRBV4-1
TGCGCCAGCAGCCAAGGTACGGGAGCGTACAATGAGCAGTTCTTC
CASSQGTGAYNEQFF
>NA|NA|TRBJ1-1|TRBV2
TGTGCCAGCAGTGTTATAATGAACACTGAAGCTTTCTTT
CASSVIMNTEAFF
>NA|NA|TRBJ1-5|TRBV4-1
TGCGCCAGCAGCCAAGCGGACACCGACTGGGGTCCCCAGCATTTT
CASSQADTDWGPQHF
>TRBD1|NA|TRBJ1-1|TRBV6-6
TGTGCCAGCAACACTAGACAGGGTAACACTGAAGCTTTCTTT
CASNTRQGNTEAFF
>TRBD2|NA|TRBJ2-7|TRBV30
TGTGCCTGTCTAACCGAACCCCTGCGACTAGCGGGAGCTCCGTACGAGCAGTACTTC
CACLTEPLRLAGAPYEQYF
>NA|NA|TRBJ2-5|TRBV3-1/TRBV3-2
TGTGCCAGCAGCCACCTACTAGGGAGGGAGACCCAGTACTTC
CASSHLLGRETQYF
>TRBD2|NA|TRBJ2-2|TRBV6-2/TRBV6-3
TGTGCCAGCAGTAATTTAGCGGGGAACACCGGGGAGCTGTTTTTT
CASSNLAGNTGELFF
>NA|once|TRBJ2-7|TRBV5-1
TGCGCCAGCATCTCAGGGGAAAGGGTGGAGCAGTACTTC
CASISGERVEQYF